This T cell receptor beta chain was sequenced during a study of beta chain features in type 1 diabetes. Study-wide background: Cell yields, age and gender were similar between patients and healthy donors. The number of sorted cells examined across all samples was some 98,000,000.

The whole isolated RNA underwent reverse transcription, so sequencing captured expressed TCRB transcripts. The method was immunoSEQ multiplex PCR; TCRdb's version includes in-frame clones alone and lacks a portion of them. The data show more than 350,000 clones, around 10% seen once. The J segment lost 8 bases and the V segment lost 6 bases, leaving 9 bases of the junction unmatched. CDR3 size: 13 residues. Germline CDR1 and CDR2: LGHNT and FRNRAP. Donors contributed one heparinised blood draw apiece, averaging approximately 0.12 L. Each of the CD4+ naive, central memory, regulatory and stem cell-like memory populations was sorted via CD45RO/CCR7/CD25/CD127/CD95/CD27.

Sequencing was carried out using naive CD4+ T cells from blood. The receptor comes from a woman under 30 in good health. The rearrangement uses TRBV12-5 and TRBJ1-2, with 7 bases lining up with TRBD1. The CDR3 nucleotides are TGTGCTAGTGGATATGGACAGGCCTGGGGCTACACCTTC. It specifies CASGYGQAWGYTF. The full variable domain, completed using reference TRBV12-5 and TRBJ1-2, is DARVTQTPRHKVTEMGQEVTMRCQPILGHNTVFWYRQTMMQGLELLAYFRNRAPLDDSGMPKDRFSAEMPDATLATLKIQPSEPRDSAVYFCASGYGQAWGYTFGSGTRLTVV.